Each of the 6 T cell receptor beta chains below was sequenced from the same sample in a study of cytomegalovirus exposure and HLA in healthy donors. The PCR used 60 Vbeta and 13 Jbeta primers. Here immunoSEQ multiplex PCR was the method, and the copy in TCRdb shows in-frame clones only, minus some. Of 250,000 to 350,000 clones listed, around nine tenths are singletons. The sequenced sample was PBMCs. The receptors derive from a woman aged 18-29 years in good health and CMV-seronegative.

The chain recombines TRBV27 with TRBJ1-2; maybe TRBD1 (5 bases). Trimming removed 3 bases at V and 4 bases at J, with 18 bases between. Germline lookup yields CDR1 MNHEY and CDR2 SMNVEV (reference sequence). The CDR3 sequence is 16 residues long. The CDR3 here is CASSLRRQTLLYGYTF. The CDR3 DNA reads as TGTGCCAGCAGTTTGAGGAGACAGACTCTACTCTATGGCTACACCTTC.

V and J are TRBV21-1 and TRBJ1-5; the table assigns TRBD1, which was not confirmed against the DNA. TRBV21-1 is labeled a pseudogene. The CDR3 is made up of 13 amino acids. CDR3 loop: CASSSEGGQPQHF. The CDR3 DNA sequence: TGTGCCAGCAGCTCGGAAGGGGGTCAGCCCCAGCATTTT.

The CDR3 DNA follows: TGTGCCAGCAGTTTAAAGGGGGTTAACTATGGCTACACCTTC. Residues: CASSLKGVNYGYTF. The chain is built from TRBV27 and TRBJ1-2, with D maybe TRBD1 (6 bases). The ends were cut back, 2 bases at V and 1 base at J, with 8 bases in the middle. Per the germline V gene, CDR1 is MNHEY and CDR2 is SMNVEV (reference sequence). This CDR3 comprises 14 residues.

The V call is TRBV5-1, the J call TRBJ2-1; TRBD2 is a possible D gene (6 bases). Germline V gene data show CDR1 as SGHRS and CDR2 as YFSETQ. V was trimmed by 0 bases and J by 8 bases, leaving 15 bases between them. The CDR3 length is 15 residues. The CDR3 loop reads CASSLAPPRRDEQFF. The DNA for the CDR3 is TGCGCCAGCAGCTTGGCGCCACCCCGGAGGGATGAGCAGTTCTTC.

The genes are TRBV14 and TRBJ2-5; tentatively, D is TRBD1 (5 bases). The end of the DNA is better explained by TRBJ2-7, so the J call may be wrong. This CDR3 contains 14 residues. The germline CDR1 and CDR2 sequences are SGHDN and FVKESK. CDR3 region: CASSHGQGTYEQYF. The CDR3, as DNA: TGTGCCAGCAGCCACGGGCAGGGCACCTACGAGCAGTACTTC.

This clone was observed a single time. The rearrangement uses TRBV10-2 and TRBJ1-1, with D uncertain. Germline V lookup: CDR1 WSHSY, CDR2 SAAADI. CDR3 size: 14 residues. V lost 4 bases, J lost 11 bases, and 20 bases lay in between. The CDR3, as DNA: TGCGCCAGCAGTGCCCCCGAGACCGCTCCCAGGGCTTTCTTT. Translation: CASSAPETAPRAFF.